This T cell receptor gamma chain is from a study of fetal and pediatric gammadelta thymocytes (dated by TCRdb to between 2022 and 2023). General notes on the study: The bulk gammadelta thymocyte repertoires combined previously published and newly generated, unpublished data and were used to strengthen a single-cell study of gammadelta thymocyte development. The bulk gammadelta thymocyte repertoire set covered 10 or so subjects in total, 3 fetal thymus donors and 7 pediatric thymus donors. The bulk gammadelta thymocyte repertoires combined unpublished data with previously published data (refs 27,28). Bulk TCR repertoire data were included to raise the number of subjects and reinforce the CDR3 publicity analysis.

Inclusive of the bounding cysteine and phenylalanine, the CDR3 is 15 residues long. Only CDR3 DNA is held: 45 bases, read in frame from base 1. TCRdb names Illumina MiSeq as the instrument used. The authors' pipeline ran thus. For publicity analysis, the Vgamma9Vdelta2 and nonVgamma9Vdelta2 bulk CDR3 files of each subject were merged into one combined repertoire per subject. Using base R and dplyr, CDR3 publicity was scored on a scale from 0 to 19 by checking each amino acid sequence across 9 single-cell datasets and 10 to 11 bulk repertoires. Identical DNA sequences were merged into single rows after TCRdb reprocessed the public reads with CATT. In this record, the V and J calls reflect TCRdb's handling and not the investigators' own analysis. The sample includes 450 to 600 gamma-chain clones, with roughly 4% observed a single time. 45% to 50% of the sample is in the top ten clones. Fetal thymuses came from elective pregnancy terminations at about 14 to 22 weeks estimated gestational age, performed for socio-psychological reasons in Singapore. All fetuses were assessed as structurally normal by ultrasound before termination and by gross morphological examination after termination. Thymocytes were stained with Zombie NIR viability dye and antibodies against CD3 (UCHT1), TCRgammadelta (11F2), TCRVgamma9 (IMMU360) and TCRVdelta2 (IMMU389). TRD and TRG CDR3 repertoires were generated in bulk, separately, from sorted Vgamma9Vdelta2 and nonVgamma9Vdelta2 gammadelta thymocytes obtained from human fetal and pediatric thymuses. Thymic cell suspensions were made from fetal and post-natal thymuses as previously described. NonVgamma9Vdelta2 thymocytes were sorted as CD3+ gammadeltaTCR+ cells that did not have the Vgamma9+Vdelta2+ phenotype. A FACS Aria III cell sorter (BD Biosciences) was used to carry out the cell sorting.

This clone was seen a handful of times. The target of this receptor is not known. The input lacks base qualities; no much larger clone sits a single base away. The investigation overall reported the following: Compared with post-natal repertoires, fetal gammadelta thymocyte repertoires had previously been reported to be enriched for TRDV2, TRGV8 and TRGV9 usage, low N additions and public CDR3s.

This TCR derives from a human fetus. The J gene was identified as TRGJ1 or TRGJ2, and no V gene was called. Source material: non-Vgamma9Vdelta2 gamma-delta T cells from the thymus. Reading the label with the study, this specimen's cell subset or site is: CD3+gammadeltaTCR+ thymocytes not co-expressing Vgamma9 and Vdelta2. The CDR3 amino acid sequence is: CATWDRPKNYYKKLF. The DNA sequence is given as TGTGCCACCTGGGACAGGCCAAAGAATTATTATAAGAAACTCTTT.